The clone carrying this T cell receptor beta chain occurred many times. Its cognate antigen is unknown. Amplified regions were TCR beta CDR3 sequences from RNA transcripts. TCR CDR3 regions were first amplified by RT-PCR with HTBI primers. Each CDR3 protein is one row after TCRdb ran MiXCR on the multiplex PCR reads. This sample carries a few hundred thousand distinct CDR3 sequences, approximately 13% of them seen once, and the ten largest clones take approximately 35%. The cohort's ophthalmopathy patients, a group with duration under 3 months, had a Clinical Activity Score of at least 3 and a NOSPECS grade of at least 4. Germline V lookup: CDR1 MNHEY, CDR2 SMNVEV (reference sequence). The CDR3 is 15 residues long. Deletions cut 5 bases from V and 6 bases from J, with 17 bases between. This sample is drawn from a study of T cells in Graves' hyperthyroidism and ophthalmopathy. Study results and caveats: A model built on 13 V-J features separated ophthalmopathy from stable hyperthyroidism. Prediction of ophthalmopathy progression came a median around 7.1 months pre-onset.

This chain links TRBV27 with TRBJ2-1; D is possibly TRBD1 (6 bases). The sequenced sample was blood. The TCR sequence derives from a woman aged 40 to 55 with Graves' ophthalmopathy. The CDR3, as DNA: TGTGCCAGCAGTCGTGGCAGGGGAATTCGCAATGAGCAGTTCTTC. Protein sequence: CASSRGRGIRNEQFF.